This record covers a single T cell receptor beta chain. Data came from immunoSEQ multiplex PCR; TCRdb stores just in-frame clones and leaves some out. The table has approximately 210,000 clones, roughly 90% seen once. This CDR3 has 14 amino acids. Trimming took off 4 bases at V and 0 bases at J, with 10 bases between the two ends. CDR1 is SGHRS, CDR2 YFSETQ, per germline. This sample is drawn from a study of blood T cell repertoires in COVID-19. Whole-study context: Acute and convalescent COVID-19 samples came from the United States, Italy and Spain.

The specimen was peripheral blood. This TCR was recovered from a woman aged 40 to 55 with acute or convalescent COVID-19. This chain joins TRBV5-1 and TRBJ1-2, with a weak D call TRBD1 (5 bases). The CDR3 bases are TGCGCCAGCAGCCCGACAGAATCTAACTATGGCTACACCTTC. Encoded protein: CASSPTESNYGYTF.